This TCR beta chain is from a study of cytomegalovirus exposure and HLA in healthy donors. Trimming stripped 11 bases from V and 2 bases from J, with 12 bases between. This CDR3 comprises 12 residues. Germline V lookup: CDR1 SNHLY, CDR2 FYNNEI. 60 Vbeta and 13 Jbeta primers were used in PCR. Assay: immunoSEQ multiplex PCR; the TCRdb copy retains only in-frame clones and omits some. The top ten hold 4% to 4.5% of the sample, which has about 200,000 clones, less than 80% seen once. The TCR comes from a woman aged 25 to 39 in good health and CMV-seropositive. Sequencing was done on a sample of PBMCs. J is TRBJ1-2 and V is TRBV2; D might be TRBD1 (5 bases). CDR3 DNA sequence: TGTGCCGGCACAGGTGACAACTATGGCTACACCTTC. Protein product: CAGTGDNYGYTF. Variable domain in full (rest from reference TRBV2 and TRBJ1-2): EPEVTQTPSHQVTQMGQEVILRCVPISNHLYFYWYRQILGQKVEFLVSFYNNEISEKSEIFDDQFSVERPDGSNFTLKIRSTKLEDSAMYFCAGTGDNYGYTFGSGTRLTVV.